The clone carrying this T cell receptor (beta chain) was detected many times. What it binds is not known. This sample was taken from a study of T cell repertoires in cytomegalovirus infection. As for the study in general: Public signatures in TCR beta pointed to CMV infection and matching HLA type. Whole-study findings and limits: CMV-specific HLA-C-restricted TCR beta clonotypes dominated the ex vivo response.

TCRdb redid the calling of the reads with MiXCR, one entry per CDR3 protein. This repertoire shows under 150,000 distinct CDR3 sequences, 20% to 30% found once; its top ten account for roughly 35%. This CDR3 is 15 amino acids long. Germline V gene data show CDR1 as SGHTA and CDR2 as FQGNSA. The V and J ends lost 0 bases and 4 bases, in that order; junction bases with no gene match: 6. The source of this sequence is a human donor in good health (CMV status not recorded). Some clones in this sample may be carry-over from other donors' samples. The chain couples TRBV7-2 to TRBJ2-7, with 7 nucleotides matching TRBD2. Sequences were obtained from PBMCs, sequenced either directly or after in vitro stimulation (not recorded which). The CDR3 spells CASSLAGGMGYEQYF. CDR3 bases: TGTGCCAGCAGCTTAGCGGGGGGGATGGGGTACGAGCAGTACTTC.